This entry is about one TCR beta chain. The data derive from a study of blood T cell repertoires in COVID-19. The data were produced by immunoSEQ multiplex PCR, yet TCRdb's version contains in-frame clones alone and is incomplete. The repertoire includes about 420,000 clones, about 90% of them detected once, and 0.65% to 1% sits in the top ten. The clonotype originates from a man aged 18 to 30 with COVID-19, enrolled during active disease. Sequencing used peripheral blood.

The CDR3 spells CATSDSGWAGVTDTQYF. The CDR3 DNA sequence: TGTGCCACCAGTGATTCGGGCTGGGCAGGGGTCACAGATACGCAGTATTTT. The chain employs TRBV24-1 and TRBJ2-3; possible D gene TRBD1, 6 bases. Per the germline V gene, CDR1 is KGHDR and CDR2 is SFDVKD. V was pared by 2 bases and J by 2 bases, with 16 bases between. The CDR3 is made up of 17 amino acids.